These T cell receptor beta chains were read from a single sample in a study of CD8 T cells in ankylosing spondylitis. TCRdb passed the 5' RACE reads through MiXCR, listing each CDR3 protein once. Of approximately 100,000 distinct CDR3 sequences in the sample, less than 25% are singletons; the top ten hold more than 9%. Sequenced sample: synovial fluid, either unsorted or a sorted T cell fraction (not recorded which). The origin of the receptors is a male donor with ankylosing spondylitis. CDR3s include the opening cysteine and the closing phenylalanine or tryptophan. The D gene is left open where the match is weak. Size is omitted from some rows. Given values are once, few, many or a class for expanded clones.

d_call j_call v_call clone_size cdr3_length cdr3_nt cdr3_aa
. TRBJ2-1 TRBV12-3/TRBV12-4 . 15 TGTGCCAGCAGTCCCGGGCAGGTGGGAGCCAATGAGCAGTTCTTC CASSPGQVGANEQFF
. TRBJ1-1 TRBV4-2 . 14 TGTGCCAGCAGCCCTGAAGACAGTCTCACTGAAGCTTTCTTT CASSPEDSLTEAFF
. TRBJ2-1 TRBV12-3/TRBV12-4 few 15 TGTGCCAGCACCAAATTAGCAAGCTCCTACAATGAGCAGTTCTTC CASTKLASSYNEQFF
TRBD2 TRBJ2-2 TRBV4-1 . 15 TGCGCCAGCAGCCAAGATCCGGGACTAGACGGGGAGCTGTTTTTT CASSQDPGLDGELFF
. TRBJ1-4 TRBV15 few 16 TGTGCCACCAGCAGAGATAATCCCAACTATAATGAAAAACTGTTTTTT CATSRDNPNYNEKLFF
TRBD1 TRBJ2-6 TRBV11-3 . 16 TGTGCCAGCAGCCGGGACAGTGCCTCAGGGGCCAACGTCCTGACTTTC CASSRDSASGANVLTF
. TRBJ1-1 TRBV27 . 14 TGTGCCAGCAGTTTTCGAGGTTTCAACACTGAAGCTTTCTTT CASSFRGFNTEAFF
. TRBJ2-5 TRBV25-1 . 14 TGTGCCAGCAGCTCTCTTAGGAGTCAAGAGACCCAGTACTTC CASSSLRSQETQYF
. TRBJ1-5 TRBV25-1 . 15 TGTGCCAGCAGTCCACAGGAATCAAATAATCAGCCCCAGCATTTT CASSPQESNNQPQHF
TRBD1 TRBJ2-7 TRBV29-1 . 13 TGCAGCGCACAGGGGGAAAGCTCCTACGAGCAGTACTTC CSAQGESSYEQYF
. TRBJ2-3 TRBV6-1 few 14 TGTGCCAGCAGTGACGGCGCGGGGCCAGATACGCAGTATTTT CASSDGAGPDTQYF
. TRBJ2-7 TRBV20-1 . 15 TGCAGTGCTCCGAACCCTGGGTATTCCTCCTACGAGCAGTACTTC CSAPNPGYSSYEQYF
TRBD1 TRBJ2-5 TRBV5-5 . 16 TGTGCCAGCAGCTTGGAAACGGGCAGGGGGCTGGAGACCCAGTACTTC CASSLETGRGLETQYF
. TRBJ1-1 TRBV10-3 . 12 TGTGCCATCAGTGAGGTAAACACTGAAGCTTTCTTT CAISEVNTEAFF
TRBD2 TRBJ2-1 TRBV5-5 many 15 TGTGCCAGCAGCTCCCTGGCGGGAGGACCCGATGAGCAGTTCTTC CASSSLAGGPDEQFF
TRBD1 TRBJ2-2 TRBV7-2 . 16 TGTGCCAGCAGCTTAGCAGGGGGCTTGAACACCGGGGAGCTGTTTTTT CASSLAGGLNTGELFF
. TRBJ2-1 TRBV12-3/TRBV12-4 . 12 TGTGCGGGTGGTGACCGGATACGGGAGCAGTTCTTC CAGGDRIREQFF